A selection of T cell receptor beta chains follows, all from one sample in a study of blood T cells in healthy people across ages. MiXCR, applied by TCRdb to the 5' RACE reads, yields one record per CDR3 protein. Here the sample spans about 640,000 distinct CDR3 sequences, 58% being singletons. Source material: blood. These receptors were collected from a man aged 55 to 70 in good health. Both conserved end residues are part of each CDR3. The D gene is left open where the match is weak. Where a row states a size, it is once, few, many or the class of an expanded clone; other rows omit it.

D	size	J	V	CDR3	DNA
TRBD1	few	TRBJ1-6	TRBV29-1	CSVALGQLSSYNSPLHF	TGCAGCGTTGCCCTGGGACAGCTGAGCTCCTATAATTCACCCCTCCACTTT
.	.	TRBJ2-3	TRBV2	CASSPRLGDTQYF	TGTGCCAGCAGTCCCCGACTTGGGGATACGCAGTATTTT
.	.	TRBJ1-2	TRBV9	CASSVREGTNYGYTF	TGTGCCAGCAGCGTACGGGAGGGCACTAACTATGGCTACACCTTC
.	once	TRBJ1-1	TRBV29-1	CSVEVRERAFF	TGCAGCGTTGAAGTCAGGGAACGAGCTTTCTTT
.	.	TRBJ2-5	TRBV5-1	CASTPIGGGETQYF	TGCGCCAGCACCCCGATAGGAGGGGGCGAGACCCAGTACTTC
.	.	TRBJ2-2	TRBV28	CASSWPGFGELFF	TGTGCCAGCAGCTGGCCTGGGTTTGGGGAGCTGTTTTTT
.	.	TRBJ2-1	TRBV29-1	CSAGRGSYKEQFF	TGCAGCGCCGGACGTGGATCCTACAAGGAGCAGTTCTTC
.	.	TRBJ1-1	TRBV5-6	CASSLWAGPGTEAFF	TGTGCCAGCAGCTTGTGGGCGGGCCCCGGGACTGAAGCTTTCTTT
TRBD2	.	TRBJ2-2	TRBV20-1	CSARGSGGANTGELFF	TGCAGTGCTAGGGGTAGCGGGGGGGCCAACACCGGGGAGCTGTTTTTT
.	.	TRBJ2-3	TRBV20-1	CSAETRRYKDTQYF	TGCAGTGCCGAGACGCGTCGTTATAAGGATACGCAGTATTTT
.	.	TRBJ2-3	TRBV9	CASSVEAGVDTQYF	TGTGCCAGCAGCGTAGAGGCCGGCGTAGATACGCAGTATTTT
TRBD1	.	TRBJ1-6	TRBV6-5	CASRPGGRSYNSPLHF	TGTGCCAGCAGACCAGGGGGTCGCTCCTATAATTCACCCCTCCACTTT
.	.	TRBJ2-5	TRBV4-1	CASSHVITGEGEETQYF	TGCGCCAGCAGCCATGTAATAACAGGGGAGGGGGAGGAGACCCAGTACTTC
.	.	TRBJ1-2	TRBV5-4	CASSLEPPYGYTF	TGTGCCAGCAGCTTGGAGCCCCCCTATGGCTACACCTTC
TRBD2	few	TRBJ2-3	TRBV11-2	CASSLGWLAGADTQYF	TGTGCCAGCAGCTTAGGGTGGCTAGCGGGGGCAGATACGCAGTATTTT
.	few	TRBJ1-2	TRBV5-1	CASSLGFSAYGYTF	TGCGCCAGCAGCTTGGGTTTCAGCGCTTATGGCTACACCTTC
TRBD2	.	TRBJ2-1	TRBV9	CASSVERSGGYNEQFF	TGTGCCAGCAGCGTAGAACGTAGCGGGGGGTACAATGAGCAGTTCTTC
TRBD1	.	TRBJ2-7	TRBV29-1	CSVGQGNEQYF	TGCAGCGTCGGACAGGGGAACGAGCAGTACTTC
.	.	TRBJ2-4	TRBV5-4	CASSSGRERYF	TGTGCCAGCAGCAGTGGCAGGGAAAGGTACTTC
TRBD2	.	TRBJ2-5	TRBV11-2	CASLGLAHGETQYF	TGTGCCAGCCTGGGACTAGCTCATGGAGAGACCCAGTACTTC
TRBD2	.	TRBJ2-7	TRBV10-3	CAISHGTSGAESSYEQYF	TGTGCCATCAGCCACGGGACTAGCGGGGCCGAGAGCTCCTACGAGCAGTACTTC
TRBD1	.	TRBJ1-2	TRBV6-1	CASRTGIGYGYTF	TGTGCCAGCCGGACAGGGATCGGCTATGGCTACACCTTC
TRBD2	few	TRBJ2-3	TRBV4-2	CASSHVGTSGAGTDTQYF	TGTGCCAGCAGCCACGTAGGGACTAGCGGGGCCGGCACAGATACGCAGTATTTT
.	.	TRBJ2-7	TRBV20-1	CSARPVTGSSYEQYF	TGCAGTGCTAGGCCTGTTACAGGGAGCTCCTACGAGCAGTACTTC
.	.	TRBJ2-4	TRBV4-1	CASSQATVAKNIQYF	TGCGCCAGCAGCCAAGCGACAGTAGCCAAAAACATTCAGTACTTC
.	once	TRBJ1-4	TRBV5-5	CASTRDTLNEKLFF	TGTGCCAGCACCCGGGACACGCTTAATGAAAAACTGTTTTTT
.	once	TRBJ2-7	TRBV11-2	CASSLVRTGLTYEQYF	TGTGCCAGCAGCTTAGTCCGAACAGGACTTACCTACGAGCAGTACTTC
TRBD1	few	TRBJ2-7	TRBV28	CASSSGQDYEQYF	TGTGCCAGCAGCTCGGGACAGGACTACGAGCAGTACTTC
TRBD2	.	TRBJ2-1	TRBV7-2	CASTVAGGPGEQFF	TGTGCCAGCACCGTAGCGGGAGGGCCGGGTGAGCAGTTCTTC
.	few	TRBJ2-5	TRBV18	CASSPPAIKETQYF	TGTGCCAGCTCACCACCGGCCATAAAAGAGACCCAGTACTTC
TRBD2	.	TRBJ2-3	TRBV5-1	CASSQIPLLAGETDTQYF	TGCGCCAGCAGCCAGATCCCCCTACTAGCGGGAGAGACAGATACGCAGTATTTT
TRBD1	.	TRBJ1-2	TRBV20-1	CSARGDRGNYGYTF	TGCAGTGCTAGAGGGGACAGGGGTAACTATGGCTACACCTTC
.	.	TRBJ1-1	TRBV5-1	CASSLVFGGEGNTEAFF	TGCGCCAGCAGCTTGGTATTCGGGGGGGAAGGAAACACTGAAGCTTTCTTT
.	.	TRBJ2-7	TRBV29-1	CSVTARQGYEQYF	TGCAGCGTTACCGCGCGGCAGGGCTACGAGCAGTACTTC
TRBD1	.	TRBJ2-7	TRBV3-1	CASSPGTVYEQYF	TGTGCCAGCAGCCCGGGGACAGTCTACGAGCAGTACTTC
TRBD1	.	TRBJ1-5	TRBV15	CATSLRGRGQPQHF	TGTGCCACCAGCCTCAGGGGGAGGGGGCAGCCCCAGCATTTT
TRBD2	few	TRBJ2-7	TRBV7-2	CASSRSGNHEQYF	TGTGCCAGCAGCCGTAGCGGGAACCACGAGCAGTACTTC
.	few	TRBJ2-5	TRBV24-1	CATSEGFQETQYF	TGTGCCACCAGTGAGGGATTCCAAGAGACCCAGTACTTC
TRBD2	.	TRBJ2-3	TRBV5-1	CASSSTTTSSAQYF	TGCGCCAGCAGCTCAACTACGACTAGCTCGGCGCAGTATTTT
.	.	TRBJ2-4	TRBV6-1	CASSPRDGQNIQYF	TGTGCCAGCAGTCCCCGGGACGGTCAAAACATTCAGTACTTC
.	.	TRBJ2-3	TRBV10-1	CASSESGGPSTDTQYF	TGCGCCAGCAGTGAGTCCGGGGGACCTAGCACAGATACGCAGTATTTT
.	.	TRBJ2-1	TRBV13	CASSLQAVSSYNEQFF	TGTGCCAGCAGCTTACAAGCGGTTAGCTCCTACAATGAGCAGTTCTTC
TRBD1	few	TRBJ1-6	TRBV5-1	CASWTGVGNSPLHF	TGCGCCAGCTGGACAGGGGTTGGTAATTCACCCCTCCACTTT
.	.	TRBJ2-7	TRBV5-5	CASSLTVEGEQYF	TGTGCCAGCAGCTTGACAGTGGAGGGCGAGCAGTACTTC
.	.	TRBJ1-2	TRBV6-6	CAGSYSPRSYGYTF	TGTGCCGGCAGTTACTCGCCCAGGTCCTATGGCTACACCTTC
TRBD1	.	TRBJ1-1	TRBV20-1	CSAPRTGLNTEAFF	TGCAGTGCTCCCCGGACAGGTTTGAACACTGAAGCTTTCTTT
.	.	TRBJ2-5	TRBV2	CASTQNREDAQYF	TGTGCCAGCACCCAAAACCGTGAGGACGCTCAGTACTTC
TRBD1	.	TRBJ2-7	TRBV5-1	CASSFGQGHYEQYF	TGCGCCAGCAGCTTCGGACAGGGCCACTACGAGCAGTACTTC
.	many	TRBJ2-2	TRBV6-6	CASSYLGQPSSGELFF	TGTGCCAGCAGTTACCTAGGGCAACCTTCTTCCGGGGAGCTGTTTTTT
.	.	TRBJ2-1	TRBV6-2/TRBV6-3	CASSQQGPEQFF	TGTGCCAGCAGCCAACAGGGTCCAGAGCAGTTCTTC
TRBD1	.	TRBJ2-1	TRBV29-1	CSVARQGAPNEQFF	TGCAGCGTTGCTCGGCAGGGGGCACCCAATGAGCAGTTCTTC
TRBD2	.	TRBJ2-3	TRBV5-1	CASRSGGSSDTQYF	TGCGCCAGCCGTAGCGGGGGGTCTTCGGATACGCAGTATTTT
TRBD1	.	TRBJ2-1	TRBV5-1	CASSYTGESYNEQFF	TGCGCCAGCAGCTATACAGGGGAGTCCTACAATGAGCAGTTCTTC